This T cell receptor (beta chain) was captured by sequencing in a study of T cell changes during pregnancy in multiple sclerosis. The length of the CDR3 is 16 residues. Germline V lookup: CDR1 SGDLS, CDR2 YYNGEE. Trimming removed 3 bases from V and 0 bases from J, with 15 bases in between. Produced via immunoSEQ multiplex PCR; TCRdb's table is partial and in-frame only. The data hold roughly 100,000 clones, with 85% to 95% observed a single time. The receptor was isolated from a female donor with multiple sclerosis, enrolled in a pregnancy study. The sample was peripheral blood, taken after pregnancy. V is TRBV9 and J is TRBJ2-5, with D perhaps matching TRBD2 (7 bases). In DNA form, the CDR3 reads TGTGCCAGCAGCGCCCCCCCGGGGGGCGACCAAGAGACCCAGTACTTC. As protein: CASSAPPGGDQETQYF.